Listed below are T cell receptor beta chains from one sample, sequenced in a study of radiotherapy plus CTLA-4 blockade in lung cancer. Produced via immunoSEQ multiplex PCR; TCRdb's table is partial and in-frame only. The sample consists of tens of thousands of clones, approximately 76% of them appearing once. Sequences were derived from peripheral blood, sampled from a patient treated with radiotherapy plus ipilimumab. The source is a human donor with non-small cell lung cancer whose response to radiotherapy plus ipilimumab could not be evaluated. Some clones in this sample may be carry-over from other donors' samples. Each CDR3 is given with its conserved first and last residue. D genes are given only for firm matches.

v_call	j_call	d_call	cdr3_aa
TRBV5-6	TRBJ2-7	.	CASSLVLGRANEQYF
TRBV28	TRBJ1-5	TRBD1	CASQTGGKQPQHF
TRBV6-1	TRBJ2-7	.	CASPSTGAPYEQYF
TRBV19	TRBJ2-7	.	CASSIGRTYEQYF
TRBV7-8	TRBJ1-3	TRBD1	CASSSSGGKGNTIYF
TRBV28	TRBJ1-1	TRBD1	CASSLMPGQRSEAFF
TRBV28	TRBJ1-3	.	CASSLLSGTGNTIYF
TRBV6-1	TRBJ2-5	TRBD1	CASRRQGSGTQYF
TRBV6-1	TRBJ2-5	.	CASRAQQGETQYF
TRBV6-1	TRBJ1-1	.	CASSGQYEVVGTEAFF
TRBV4-3	TRBJ2-1	.	CASSLRMDPGGGEQFF
TRBV29-1	TRBJ2-5	.	CSVERDTMQETQYF